These T cell receptor beta chains were read from a single sample in a study of T-cell reconstitution after alpha-beta-depleted transplantation in children. TCRdb fed the PCR reads into MiXCR, producing one record per CDR3 protein. The sample has 90,000 to 95,000 distinct CDR3 sequences; over 9% are singletons. Material: PBMCs from the stem cell graft donor, obtained from the stem cell graft. The receptor set was obtained from a human donor who donated a stem cell graft to a child with inherited bone marrow failure. The CDR3 runs from the conserved cysteine through the conserved F or W. The D gene is left open where the match is weak. Only some rows state a clone size, as once, few, many or a class for expanded clones.

DNA: TGTGCCAGCAGCGCGACGGGACAGGGGGCAGGCTACACCTTC
CDR3: CASSATGQGAGYTF
J: TRBJ1-2
V: TRBV13
size: many
D: TRBD1

DNA: TGTGCCAGCTCACCACCGCAGCTAGCGGGTTACAATGAGCAGTTCTTC
CDR3: CASSPPQLAGYNEQFF
J: TRBJ2-1
V: TRBV18
size: many
D: TRBD2

DNA: TGTGCCAGCAGCTCCGGGACCTACGAGCAGTACTTC
CDR3: CASSSGTYEQYF
J: TRBJ2-7
V: TRBV7-8
size: many
D: NA

DNA: TGCGCCAGCAGCCTCCGGACAGCCCAAGCGGGATGGGAGCAGTACTTC
CDR3: CASSLRTAQAGWEQYF
J: TRBJ2-7
V: TRBV4-1
size: few
D: NA

DNA: TGTGCCAGCAGTGAGTTAGTCTCAGAGACCCAGTACTTC
CDR3: CASSELVSETQYF
J: TRBJ2-5
V: TRBV7-9
size: many
D: NA

DNA: TGTGCCAGCTCCGACCCCGGCAGCTCCTACGAGCAGTACTTC
CDR3: CASSDPGSSYEQYF
J: TRBJ2-7
V: TRBV28
size: NA
D: NA

DNA: TGTGCCAGCACCAAACGAAGAACCTATGGCTACACCTTC
CDR3: CASTKRRTYGYTF
J: TRBJ1-2
V: TRBV5-6
size: many
D: NA

DNA: TGCGCCAGCAGTACCGGAGGAGCGGGATTCTATGGCTACACCTTC
CDR3: CASSTGGAGFYGYTF
J: TRBJ1-2
V: TRBV5-1
size: many
D: NA

DNA: TGCGCCAGCAGCTTGGAAGGGGAAGCTTTCTTT
CDR3: CASSLEGEAFF
J: TRBJ1-1
V: TRBV5-1
size: many
D: NA

DNA: TGTGCCAGCAGCTTAGTCCCGGGGAAGACCTACGAGCAGTACTTC
CDR3: CASSLVPGKTYEQYF
J: TRBJ2-7
V: TRBV7-2
size: many
D: NA

DNA: TGCGCCAGCAGCCAAGGCCTAGCGGGAGGTGGGGACACCGGGGAGCTGTTTTTT
CDR3: CASSQGLAGGGDTGELFF
J: TRBJ2-2
V: TRBV4-3
size: many
D: TRBD2

DNA: TGTGCCAGCAGCTCCCGACAGGGGAGCACTGAAGCTTTCTTT
CDR3: CASSSRQGSTEAFF
J: TRBJ1-1
V: TRBV7-8
size: many
D: TRBD1

DNA: TGTGCCAGCAGCTTGTTCGAGAATGGCTACACCTTC
CDR3: CASSLFENGYTF
J: TRBJ1-2
V: TRBV5-5
size: few
D: NA

DNA: TGCGCCAGCAGCCTCCAAAAAGGACCCTCCTACAATGAGCAGTTCTTC
CDR3: CASSLQKGPSYNEQFF
J: TRBJ2-1
V: TRBV4-1
size: NA
D: NA

DNA: TGTGCCAGCAGACCGGGACACCTGAACACCGGGGAGCTGTTTTTT
CDR3: CASRPGHLNTGELFF
J: TRBJ2-2
V: TRBV27
size: many
D: NA

DNA: TGTGCCAGCAGGGGGACAGGGAACTCCTACGAGCAGTACTTC
CDR3: CASRGTGNSYEQYF
J: TRBJ2-7
V: TRBV12-3/TRBV12-4
size: many
D: TRBD1

DNA: TGTGCCAGCTCACCAAGGCCGGGTTCCGGCACCGGGGAGCTGTTTTTT
CDR3: CASSPRPGSGTGELFF
J: TRBJ2-2
V: TRBV18
size: many
D: NA

DNA: TGTGCCAGCAGCGCCCACCCGCCAGGGCCCGATGGCACTGAAGCTTTCTTT
CDR3: CASSAHPPGPDGTEAFF
J: TRBJ1-1
V: TRBV21-1
size: many
D: NA

DNA: TGTGCCAGCAGCGAAAGGTTCGGTACCTACAATGAGCAGTTCTTC
CDR3: CASSERFGTYNEQFF
J: TRBJ2-1
V: TRBV6-1
size: many
D: NA

DNA: TGTGCCAGCAGTTTAGAACGGCGGGCCCTGTTGGGCACTGAAGCTTTCTTT
CDR3: CASSLERRALLGTEAFF
J: TRBJ1-1
V: TRBV12-3/TRBV12-4
size: many
D: NA

DNA: TGTGCCAGCAGCTCGGGACAGGGATGGGACACCATATATTTT
CDR3: CASSSGQGWDTIYF
J: TRBJ1-3
V: TRBV7-9
size: NA
D: TRBD1

DNA: TGCAGCGTCGAGGAAGGGGACGAGCAGTACTTC
CDR3: CSVEEGDEQYF
J: TRBJ2-7
V: TRBV29-1
size: NA
D: NA

DNA: TGTGCCAGCAATTCACAGGGAAACTATGGCTACACCTTC
CDR3: CASNSQGNYGYTF
J: TRBJ1-2
V: TRBV2
size: many
D: NA

DNA: TGTGCCAGCAGCGTAGATCTTTCGCGGGGGGGAACAGATACGCAGTATTTT
CDR3: CASSVDLSRGGTDTQYF
J: TRBJ2-3
V: TRBV9
size: many
D: TRBD2

DNA: TGCGCCAGCAGCTGGGTAGGGGTCAATGAGCAGTTCTTC
CDR3: CASSWVGVNEQFF
J: TRBJ2-1
V: TRBV5-1
size: many
D: NA

DNA: TGTGCCAGCGGGTTGGAGGGAGAGAACACTGAAGCTTTCTTT
CDR3: CASGLEGENTEAFF
J: TRBJ1-1
V: TRBV2
size: NA
D: NA